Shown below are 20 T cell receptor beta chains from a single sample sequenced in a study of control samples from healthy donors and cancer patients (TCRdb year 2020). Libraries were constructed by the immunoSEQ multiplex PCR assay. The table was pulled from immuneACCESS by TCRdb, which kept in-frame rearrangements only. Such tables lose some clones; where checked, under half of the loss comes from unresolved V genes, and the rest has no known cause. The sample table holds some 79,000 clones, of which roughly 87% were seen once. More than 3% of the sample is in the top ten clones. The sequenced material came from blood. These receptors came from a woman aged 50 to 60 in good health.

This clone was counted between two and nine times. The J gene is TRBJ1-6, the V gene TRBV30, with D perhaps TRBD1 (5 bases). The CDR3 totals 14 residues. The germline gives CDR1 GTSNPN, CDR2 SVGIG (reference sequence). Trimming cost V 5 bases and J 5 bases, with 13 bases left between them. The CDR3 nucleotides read TGTGCCTGGTCCGGGACGGCCGATAATTCACCCCTCCACTTT. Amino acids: CAWSGTADNSPLHF.

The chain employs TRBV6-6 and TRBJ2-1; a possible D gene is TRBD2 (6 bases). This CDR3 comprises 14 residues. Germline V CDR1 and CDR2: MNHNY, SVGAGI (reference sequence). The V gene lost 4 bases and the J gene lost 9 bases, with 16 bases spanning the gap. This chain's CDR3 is CASSSSGTSTEQFF. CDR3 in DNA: TGTGCCAGCAGTTCATCCGGGACTTCGACTGAGCAGTTCTTC.

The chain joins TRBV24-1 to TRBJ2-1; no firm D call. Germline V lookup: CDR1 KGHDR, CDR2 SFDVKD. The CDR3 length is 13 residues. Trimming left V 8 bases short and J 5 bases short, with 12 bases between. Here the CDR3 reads CATMSWKDNEQFF. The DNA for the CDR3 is TGTGCCACCATGTCCTGGAAAGACAATGAGCAGTTCTTC.

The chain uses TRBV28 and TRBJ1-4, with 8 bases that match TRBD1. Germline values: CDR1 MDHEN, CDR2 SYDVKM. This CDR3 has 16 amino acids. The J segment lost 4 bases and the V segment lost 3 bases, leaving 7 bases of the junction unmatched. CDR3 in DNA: TGTGCCAGCAGTTTTTCCCCGGGACAGGTTAATGAAAAACTGTTTTTT. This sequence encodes CASSFSPGQVNEKLFF.

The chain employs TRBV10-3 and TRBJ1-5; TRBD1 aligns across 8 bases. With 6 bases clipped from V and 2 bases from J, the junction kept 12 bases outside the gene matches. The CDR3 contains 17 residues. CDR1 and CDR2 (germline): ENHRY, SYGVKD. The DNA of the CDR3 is TGTGCCATCAGCGACTCCAGGGGGCGCGGGGGCAATCAGCCCCAGCATTTT. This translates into CAISDSRGRGGNQPQHF.

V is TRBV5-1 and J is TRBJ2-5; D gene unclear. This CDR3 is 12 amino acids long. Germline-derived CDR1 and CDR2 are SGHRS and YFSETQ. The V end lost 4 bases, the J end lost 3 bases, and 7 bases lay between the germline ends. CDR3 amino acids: CASSLGEETQYF. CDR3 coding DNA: TGCGCCAGCAGCCTTGGGGAAGAGACCCAGTACTTC. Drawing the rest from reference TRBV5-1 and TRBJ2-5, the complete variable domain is KAGVTQTPRYLIKTRGQQVTLSCSPISGHRSVSWYQQTPGQGLQFLFEYFSETQRNKGNFPGRFSGRQFSNSRSEMNVSTLELGDSALYLCASSLGEETQYFGPGTRLLVL.

The CDR3 nucleotides are TGTGCCAGCAGGCCCCAGGGGGGAACGGTTCGGACCGGGGAGCTGTTTTTT. Protein: CASRPQGGTVRTGELFF. This rearrangement joins TRBV7-9 to TRBJ2-2, with D perhaps TRBD1 (7 bases). Germline V gene data show CDR1 as SEHNR and CDR2 as FQNEAQ (reference sequence). Trimming took off 6 bases at V and 5 bases at J, with 22 bases between the two ends. The CDR3 is 17 residues long.

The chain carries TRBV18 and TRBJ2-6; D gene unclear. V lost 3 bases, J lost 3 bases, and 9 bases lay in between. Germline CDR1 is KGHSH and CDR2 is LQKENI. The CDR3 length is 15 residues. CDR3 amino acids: CASSPPGNGANVLTF. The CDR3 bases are TGTGCCAGCTCACCTCCGGGTAATGGGGCCAACGTCCTGACTTTC.

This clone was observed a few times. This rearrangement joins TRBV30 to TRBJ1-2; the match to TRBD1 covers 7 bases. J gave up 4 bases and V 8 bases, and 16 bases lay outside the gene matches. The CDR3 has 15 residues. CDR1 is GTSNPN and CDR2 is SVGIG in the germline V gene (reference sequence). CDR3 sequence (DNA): TGTGCCGTAGCCTCCAGGGGGAGAGCGAGCTATGGCTACACCTTC. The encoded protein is CAVASRGRASYGYTF.

The CDR3 DNA reads as TGTGCCAGTAGTATAATCGACAGTCACGAGCAGTACTTC. Translation: CASSIIDSHEQYF. The genes are TRBV19 and TRBJ2-7; the D gene is possibly TRBD1 (5 bases). The V end lost 2 bases, the J end lost 5 bases, and 10 bases lay between the germline ends. The CDR3 spans 13 residues. The germline V gene has CDR1 LNHDA and CDR2 SQIVND (reference sequence). Combining the CDR3 with reference TRBV19 and TRBJ2-7 gives the whole variable domain DGGITQSPKYLFRKEGQNVTLSCEQNLNHDAMYWYRQDPGQGLRLIYYSQIVNDFQKGDIAEGYSVSREKKESFPLTVTSAQKNPTAFYLCASSIIDSHEQYFGPGTRLTVT.

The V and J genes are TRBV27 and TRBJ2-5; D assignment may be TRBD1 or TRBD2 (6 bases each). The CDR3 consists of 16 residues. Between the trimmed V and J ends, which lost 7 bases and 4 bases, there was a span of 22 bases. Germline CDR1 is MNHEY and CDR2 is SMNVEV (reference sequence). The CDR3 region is CASNNETGRIGETQYF. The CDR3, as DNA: TGTGCCAGCAATAACGAAACAGGGAGGATAGGAGAGACCCAGTACTTC.

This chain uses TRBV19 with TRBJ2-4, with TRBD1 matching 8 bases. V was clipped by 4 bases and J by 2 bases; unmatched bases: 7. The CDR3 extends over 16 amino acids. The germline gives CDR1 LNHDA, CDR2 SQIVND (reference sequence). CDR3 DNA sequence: TGTGCCAGTAGTACAGGGGGCTTAGCTTCCAAAAACATTCAGTACTTC. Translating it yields CASSTGGLASKNIQYF.

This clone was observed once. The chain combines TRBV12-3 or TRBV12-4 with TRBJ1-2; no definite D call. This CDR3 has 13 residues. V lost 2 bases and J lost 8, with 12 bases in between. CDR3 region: CASSLSGEKGYTF. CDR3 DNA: TGTGCCAGCAGTTTATCCGGGGAGAAGGGCTACACCTTC.

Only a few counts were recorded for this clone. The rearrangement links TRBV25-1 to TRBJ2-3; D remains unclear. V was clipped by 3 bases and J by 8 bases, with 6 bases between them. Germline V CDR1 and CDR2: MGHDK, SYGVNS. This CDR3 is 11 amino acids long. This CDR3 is CASSDLGTQYF. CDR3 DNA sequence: TGTGCCAGCAGTGACTTAGGTACGCAGTATTTT.

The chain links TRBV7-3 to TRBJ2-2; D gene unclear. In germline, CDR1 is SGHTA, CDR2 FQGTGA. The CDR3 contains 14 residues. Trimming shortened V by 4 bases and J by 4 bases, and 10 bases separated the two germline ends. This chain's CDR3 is CASSSATSTGELFF. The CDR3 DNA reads TGTGCCAGCAGCTCGGCGACCAGCACCGGGGAGCTGTTTTTT.

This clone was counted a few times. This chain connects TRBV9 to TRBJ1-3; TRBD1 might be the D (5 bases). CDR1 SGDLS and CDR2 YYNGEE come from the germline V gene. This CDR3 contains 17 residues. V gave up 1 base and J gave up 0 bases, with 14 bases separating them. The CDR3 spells CASSVFGAGSSGNTIYF. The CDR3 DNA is TGTGCCAGCAGCGTATTTGGGGCAGGGAGCTCTGGAAACACCATATATTTT.

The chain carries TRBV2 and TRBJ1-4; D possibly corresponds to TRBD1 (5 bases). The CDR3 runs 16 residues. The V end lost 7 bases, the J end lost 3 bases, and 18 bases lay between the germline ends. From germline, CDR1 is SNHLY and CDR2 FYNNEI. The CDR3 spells CASNPANGGANEKLFF. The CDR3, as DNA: TGTGCCAGCAACCCAGCGAACGGGGGGGCTAATGAAAAACTGTTTTTT.

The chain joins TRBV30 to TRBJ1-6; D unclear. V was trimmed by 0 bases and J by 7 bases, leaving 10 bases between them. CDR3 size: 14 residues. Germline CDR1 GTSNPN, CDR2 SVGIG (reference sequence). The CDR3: CAWSVLAGNSPLHF. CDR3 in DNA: TGTGCCTGGAGTGTACTGGCAGGAAATTCACCCCTCCACTTT.

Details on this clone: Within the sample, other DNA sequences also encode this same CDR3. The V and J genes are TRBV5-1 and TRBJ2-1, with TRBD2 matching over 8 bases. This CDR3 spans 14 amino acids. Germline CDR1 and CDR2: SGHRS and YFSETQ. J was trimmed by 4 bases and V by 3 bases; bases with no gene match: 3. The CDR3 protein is CASSSTGGYNEQFF. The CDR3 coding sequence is TGCGCCAGCAGCTCCACGGGAGGGTACAATGAGCAGTTCTTC.

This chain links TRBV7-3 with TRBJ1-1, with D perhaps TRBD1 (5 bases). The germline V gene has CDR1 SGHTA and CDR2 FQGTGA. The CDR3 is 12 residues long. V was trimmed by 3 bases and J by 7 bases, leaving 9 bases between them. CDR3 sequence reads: CASSLGDGEAFF. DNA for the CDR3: TGTGCCAGCAGCTTGGGGGACGGTGAAGCTTTCTTT.